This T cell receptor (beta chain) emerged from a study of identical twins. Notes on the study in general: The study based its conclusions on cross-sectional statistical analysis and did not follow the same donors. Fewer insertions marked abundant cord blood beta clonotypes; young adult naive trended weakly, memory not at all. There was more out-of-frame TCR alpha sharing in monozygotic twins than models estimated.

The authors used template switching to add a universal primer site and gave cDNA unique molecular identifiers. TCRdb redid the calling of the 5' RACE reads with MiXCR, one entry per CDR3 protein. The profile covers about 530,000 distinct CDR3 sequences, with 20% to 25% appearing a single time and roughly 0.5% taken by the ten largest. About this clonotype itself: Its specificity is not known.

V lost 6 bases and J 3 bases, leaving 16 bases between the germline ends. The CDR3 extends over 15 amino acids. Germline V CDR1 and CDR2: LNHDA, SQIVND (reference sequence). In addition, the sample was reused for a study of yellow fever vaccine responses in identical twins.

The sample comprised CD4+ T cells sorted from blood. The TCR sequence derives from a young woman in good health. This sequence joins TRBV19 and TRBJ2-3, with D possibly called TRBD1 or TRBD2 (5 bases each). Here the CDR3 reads CASSRDEGSTDTQYF. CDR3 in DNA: TGTGCCAGTAGCCGGGACGAGGGGTCGACAGATACGCAGTATTTT. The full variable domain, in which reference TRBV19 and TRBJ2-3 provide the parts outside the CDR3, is DGGITQSPKYLFRKEGQNVTLSCEQNLNHDAMYWYRQDPGQGLRLIYYSQIVNDFQKGDIAEGYSVSREKKESFPLTVTSAQKNPTAFYLCASSRDEGSTDTQYFGPGTRLTVL.